The 26 T cell receptor beta chains below come from one sample, sequenced in a study of post-analysis software for immune sequencing data. Study-level points and caveats: In patients, TRBV5-6, TRBV5-1 and TRBV20-1 belonged to five TRBV segments found more frequently than in controls.

Libraries were made from TCR beta cDNA, and they carried unique molecular identifiers. MiXCR was run by TCRdb on the PCR reads, yielding one entry per CDR3 protein. Here the sample spans roughly 540,000 distinct CDR3 sequences, roughly 34% being singletons. These receptors' antigens are unknown. Material: blood. The receptors come from a girl younger than 18 with multiple sclerosis.

Here the CDR3 DNA reads TGTGCCAGCAGCCAAGACCCGACAGGGGTCCTGTATGGCTACACCTTC. It translates to CASSQDPTGVLYGYTF. This chain links TRBV3-1 with TRBJ1-2, with 8 bases aligning to TRBD1. There are 16 residues in the CDR3. Germline V lookup: CDR1 LGHDT, CDR2 YNNKEL (reference sequence). V was clipped by 0 bases and J by 5 bases; unmatched bases: 8. The full variable domain, in which reference TRBV3-1 and TRBJ1-2 provide the parts outside the CDR3, is DTAVSQTPKYLVTQMGNDKSIKCEQNLGHDTMYWYKQDSKKFLKIMFSYNNKELIINETVPNRFSPKSPDKAHLNLHINSLELGDSAVYFCASSQDPTGVLYGYTFGSGTRLTVV.

A single count supports this clonotype. This sequence joins TRBV7-8 and TRBJ2-1; D is ambiguous. The CDR3 runs to 12 residues. V was trimmed by 5 bases and J by 9 bases, leaving 11 bases between them. Germline CDR1 SGHVS, CDR2 FQNEAQ. In nucleotides, the CDR3 is TGTGCCAGCAGCGGCCGGGTCAGTGAGCAGTTCTTC. Translating it yields CASSGRVSEQFF.

This chain joins TRBV7-9 and TRBJ1-2; 7 bases are shared with TRBD1. CDR1 is SEHNR, CDR2 FQNEAQ, per germline (reference sequence). Trimming at V came to 4 bases and at J to 2 bases, leaving 10 bases not matched to a gene. CDR3 length: 16 residues. This chain's CDR3 is CASSYSRDSPNYGYTF. For the CDR3, the DNA is TGTGCCAGCAGCTATAGTCGGGACAGCCCCAACTATGGCTACACCTTC.

The chain joins TRBV7-8 to TRBJ2-5; TRBD2 matches 8 bases. CDR1 is SGHVS and CDR2 is FQNEAQ in the germline V gene. This CDR3 is 16 amino acids long. J was trimmed by 11 bases and V by 5 bases; bases with no gene match: 19. As DNA, the CDR3 is TGTGCCAGCAGCCTTAATCTTCGGACTAGCAGGTATGAGCAGTACTTC. It encodes CASSLNLRTSRYEQYF.

The CDR3 loop is CSAPIRGVINEQFF. The DNA of the CDR3 is TGCAGTGCTCCGATCAGGGGTGTTATCAATGAGCAGTTCTTC. This sequence joins TRBV20-1 and TRBJ2-1, with D possibly being TRBD1 (6 bases). The V gene lost 5 bases and the J gene lost 6 bases, with 17 bases spanning the gap. Per the germline V gene, CDR1 is DFQATT and CDR2 is SNEGSKA (reference sequence). The CDR3 is 14 residues long.

This clonotype was observed at least ten times. The chain joins TRBV6-6 to TRBJ1-1; TRBD1 matches 10 bases. Unmatched junction bases numbered 8, after V lost 6 bases and J lost 4 bases. Germline V gives CDR1 MNHNY, CDR2 SVGAGI (reference sequence). CDR3 length: 15 amino acids. For the CDR3, the DNA is TGTGCCAGCAGGCCCGCCCGGACAGGGGGCACTGAAGCTTTCTTT. As protein: CASRPARTGGTEAFF.

This rearrangement joins TRBV14 to TRBJ2-1, with TRBD1 matching 10 bases. This CDR3 comprises 20 residues. In germline, CDR1 is SGHDN, CDR2 FVKESK. The ends lost 2 bases at V and 2 bases at J; junction bases unmatched: 15. The CDR3 loop is CASSQREGQGCWDPYNEQFF. The CDR3 DNA is TGTGCCAGCAGCCAAAGGGAGGGACAGGGGTGCTGGGATCCCTACAATGAGCAGTTCTTC.

This clonotype was seen only a few times. The gene calls are TRBV4-1 and TRBJ2-4; weak D call: TRBD1 (6 bases). Trimming pared 4 bases from V and 1 base from J, leaving 14 bases between. From germline, CDR1 is MGHRA and CDR2 YSYEKL. This CDR3 spans 16 amino acids. This CDR3 is CASSRLGTGAKNIQYF. CDR3 nucleotide sequence: TGCGCCAGCAGCCGTCTGGGAACAGGGGCCAAAAACATTCAGTACTTC.

Note on this clonotype: The junction does not match germline at one end; this may be a read error. V is TRBV4-1 and J is TRBJ1-2; weak D call: TRBD1 (5 bases). CDR1 MGHRA and CDR2 YSYEKL come from the germline V gene. The CDR3 has 14 amino acids. The CDR3 nucleotides are TGCGCCAACAGCCCCCCCGTGGGAGGGGTTGGCTACACCTTC. Translated: CANSPPVGGVGYTF.

CDR3 bases: TGTGCCAGCAGCAAAGGTTTGAAGGGAGAAGAGACCCAGTACTTC. Translation gives CASSKGLKGEETQYF. The rearrangement links TRBV21-1 to TRBJ2-5; TRBD2 is the table's D call, not checked against the DNA. TRBV21-1 corresponds to a pseudogene. This CDR3 region has 15 residues.

This rearrangement joins TRBV18 to TRBJ2-4, with no clear D. The V gene lost 3 bases and the J gene lost 5 bases, with 8 bases spanning the gap. The CDR3 totals 13 residues. CDR1 is KGHSH and CDR2 is LQKENI in the germline V gene. This chain's CDR3 is CASSPDVENIQYF. DNA for the CDR3: TGTGCCAGCTCACCGGACGTGGAAAACATTCAGTACTTC.

The chain employs TRBV7-9 and TRBJ2-1, with 8 bases that match TRBD2. Germline values: CDR1 SEHNR, CDR2 FQNEAQ (reference sequence). The CDR3 is made up of 18 amino acids. The V segment lost 3 bases and the J segment 7 bases; nucleotides outside the gene matches: 17. CDR3 residues: CASSFFILEAGGPNEQFF. As DNA, the CDR3 is TGTGCCAGCAGCTTTTTTATACTCGAGGCGGGGGGCCCAAATGAGCAGTTCTTC.

The V gene is TRBV5-1, the J gene TRBJ2-3; the match to TRBD2 covers 9 bases. This CDR3 region has 17 residues. Germline CDR1 and CDR2: SGHRS and YFSETQ. Trimming took 2 bases from V and 4 from J; bases not matched to a gene: 11. The CDR3, as DNA: TGCGCCAGCAGCTTTTCTCGCGGGGGGGTTTATGCAGATACGCAGTATTTT. Protein sequence: CASSFSRGGVYADTQYF.

The chain has TRBV20-1 and TRBJ2-3, with 14 bases fitting TRBD2. V was pared by 5 bases and J by 2 bases, with 9 bases of the junction left unmatched. There are 17 residues in the CDR3. Per the germline V gene, CDR1 is DFQATT and CDR2 is SNEGSKA (reference sequence). The CDR3 is CSAPRLAGGIITDTQYF. The CDR3 nucleotides are TGCAGTGCTCCGCGACTAGCGGGGGGGATCATCACAGATACGCAGTATTTT.

V gene TRBV5-1 combines with J gene TRBJ2-3, with 9 nucleotides matching TRBD2. CDR1 and CDR2 (germline): SGHRS, YFSETQ. CDR3 length equals 15 residues. V shed 7 bases and J 2 bases; nucleotides not matched to a gene: 8. The CDR3 DNA is TGCGCCAGCCGCTCAGCGGGGGGTTACACAGATACGCAGTATTTT. Residues: CASRSAGGYTDTQYF.

The chain carries TRBV4-1 and TRBJ1-2; D is undetermined. The CDR3 length is 13 residues. Between the trimmed V and J ends, which lost 0 bases and 5 bases, there was a span of 7 bases. From germline, CDR1 is MGHRA and CDR2 YSYEKL. CDR3 region: CASSQERRYGYTF. CDR3 DNA: TGCGCCAGCAGCCAAGAAAGAAGATATGGCTACACCTTC.

The rearrangement joins TRBV4-1 to TRBJ2-1; D unresolved. Germline-derived CDR1 and CDR2 are MGHRA and YSYEKL. Trimming took off 1 base at V and 1 base at J, with 11 bases between the two ends. The CDR3 extends over 16 amino acids. Here the CDR3 reads CASSQVGVSSYNEQFF. Written as DNA, the CDR3 is TGCGCCAGCAGCCAAGTTGGGGTATCGTCCTACAATGAGCAGTTCTTC.

This clonotype was counted only a few times. The rearrangement links TRBV7-2 to TRBJ1-1, with no clear D. Trimming removed 0 bases at V and 10 bases at J, with 15 bases between. The length of the CDR3 is 14 residues. CDR1 is SGHTA and CDR2 is FQGNSA in the germline V gene. DNA for the CDR3: TGTGCCAGCAGCTTAGCGTTCAGCCCCGGAGGAGCTTTCTTT. It is translated as CASSLAFSPGGAFF.

The chain uses TRBV6-6 and TRBJ2-1, with D possibly TRBD2 on 7 matching bases. The CDR3 totals 14 residues. Germline CDR1 is MNHNY and CDR2 is SVGAGI (reference sequence). Trimming pared 5 bases from V and 2 bases from J, leaving 10 bases between. As DNA, the CDR3 is TGTGCCAGCAGTCTCGGGGGGCCCTACAATGAGCAGTTCTTC. It yields the protein CASSLGGPYNEQFF.

Of note for this clonotype: A read error may account for a junction end that differs from germline. The V call is TRBV3-1, the J call TRBJ1-2, with 12 nucleotides matching TRBD1. CDR1 is LGHDT, CDR2 YNNKEL, per germline (reference sequence). This CDR3 is built from 16 residues. CDR3 DNA: TGTGCCAGCACCCAAGGGGGACAGGGGGCGCGCTATGGCTACACCTTC. Residues: CASTQGGQGARYGYTF.

This clonotype was detected only a few times. V usage is TRBV20-1 and J usage is TRBJ2-3; possibly TRBD1 or TRBD2 for D (6 bases each). CDR3 length: 14 amino acids. Looked up from germline, CDR1 is DFQATT and CDR2 is SNEGSKA (reference sequence). The V end lost 0 bases, the J end lost 8 bases, and 15 bases lay between the germline ends. The CDR3: CSARDPPGAGTQYF. CDR3 DNA: TGCAGTGCTAGAGATCCCCCGGGGGCGGGTACGCAGTATTTT.

V usage is TRBV7-2 and J usage is TRBJ2-3, with 8 bases fitting TRBD2. V was pared by 2 bases and J by 2 bases, with 3 bases of the junction left unmatched. The CDR3 extends over 15 amino acids. Germline V CDR1 and CDR2: SGHTA, FQGNSA. CDR3 DNA sequence: TGTGCCAGCAGCTTACGAGCGGGGGCCACAGATACGCAGTATTTT. Translating it yields CASSLRAGATDTQYF.

This clonotype appeared a few times. The chain uses TRBV5-1 and TRBJ1-2; D is undetermined. The CDR3 runs to 13 residues. V lost 4 bases and J lost 6, with 13 bases in between. Germline lookup yields CDR1 SGHRS and CDR2 YFSETQ. The CDR3 reads CASSAETRDGYTF. The CDR3 DNA reads TGCGCCAGCAGCGCCGAAACGAGGGATGGCTACACCTTC.

The rearrangement uses TRBV21-1 and TRBJ2-1; TRBD2 reflects the table's D call only, with no check against the DNA. TRBV21-1 is shown as a pseudogene. The CDR3 covers 16 residues. The DNA of the CDR3 is TGTGCCAGCAGCAACCTACGGGACTCGAGGGTCAATGAGCAGTTCTTC. Protein: CASSNLRDSRVNEQFF.

V is TRBV4-1 and J is TRBJ2-3, with D perhaps TRBD2 (6 bases). The germline gives CDR1 MGHRA, CDR2 YSYEKL. This CDR3 has 15 amino acids. Deletions cut 1 base from V and 3 bases from J, with 11 bases between. CDR3 DNA sequence: TGCGCCAGCAGCCAAGTTCGCGGGAATACAGATACGCAGTATTTT. As protein: CASSQVRGNTDTQYF.

This clonotype was detected a few times. The chain uses TRBV4-1 and TRBJ1-1; D not certain. CDR3 length: 13 amino acids. Per germline, CDR1 MGHRA and CDR2 YSYEKL. The ends were cut back, 5 bases at V and 0 bases at J, with 7 bases in the middle. The chain's CDR3 is CASSGNLNTEAFF. Here the CDR3 DNA reads TGCGCCAGCAGCGGTAACTTGAACACTGAAGCTTTCTTT.